This T cell receptor beta chain was sequenced during a study of T-cell memory formation after mild COVID-19. TCRdb reprocessed the 5' RACE reads via MiXCR and lists one record per CDR3 protein. The table lists around 450,000 distinct CDR3 sequences, 20% to 25% of them singletons. This CDR3 has 16 residues. V was clipped by 1 base and J by 2 bases, with 15 bases between them. The germline CDR1 and CDR2 sequences are SGHVS and FNYEAQ. Sequencing input: PBMCs or a T cell subset sorted from them (not recorded which). The chain employs TRBV7-6 and TRBJ2-7; unclear D gene. The source is an adult woman who had mild COVID-19 (a few samples of this study predate the infection). Cell type and time point are not known. CDR3 in DNA: TGTGCCAGCAGCTTAGGGTCTGCGACTGGAACCTACGAGCAGTACTTC. The encoded protein is CASSLGSATGTYEQYF.